The T cell receptor beta chain described here comes from a study of T cells in Graves' hyperthyroidism and ophthalmopathy. Points from the study as a whole: Model output signaled ophthalmopathy a median around 6.9 months ahead of onset. Using 13 V-J features, a model discriminated ophthalmopathy from stable hyperthyroidism.

The source material, RNA transcripts, was used to amplify TCR beta CDR3 regions. HTBI primers were employed in a first-round RT-PCR of the TCR CDR3. TCRdb independently ran MiXCR on the multiplex PCR reads; one entry per CDR3 protein. The sample lists about 640,000 distinct CDR3 sequences, approximately 15% occurring once. Germline assignment: CDR1 MNHNS and CDR2 SASEGT. This CDR3 is 15 amino acids long. Germline trimming cut 5 bases from V and 2 bases from J; bases unmatched to any gene: 6. The PBMCs were sourced from fresh peripheral blood (approximately 9 ml). This clonotype was counted between two and nine times. As yet, its antigen is unknown.

This TCR was sampled from a woman aged 45-65 years with Graves' ophthalmopathy. The source material was blood. The chain uses TRBV6-1 and TRBJ2-3; 8 nucleotides align to TRBD2. The CDR3 loop reads CASSYSAGATDTQYF. For the CDR3, the DNA is TGTGCCAGCAGTTACTCAGCGGGAGCCACAGATACGCAGTATTTT.